These 14 T cell receptor beta chains were all obtained from the same sample, sequenced in a study of cytomegalovirus exposure and HLA in healthy donors (dated by TCRdb to between 2016 and 2019). The library came from the immunoSEQ multiplex PCR assay. For the multiplex PCR, a mixture combining 60 forward primers for TCR Vbeta segments and 13 reverse primers for TCR Jbeta segments was used. TCRdb provides this immuneACCESS table in a form limited to in-frame rearrangements. Some clones are lacking; in checked studies, under half of them reflect an unresolved V gene, and why the rest are absent is not known. In this sample the table shows 85,000 to 95,000 clones, approximately 74% of which occur a single time. The ten largest account for about a fifth of the sample. Sequences were obtained from PBMCs. The receptors stem from a man aged 25-45 years in good health and CMV-seropositive.

This chain links TRBV28 with TRBJ2-2; the D gene is possibly TRBD2 (5 bases). Germline CDR1 reads MDHEN; CDR2 reads SYDVKM. This CDR3 region has 16 residues. V shed 8 bases and J shed 0 bases, with 16 bases lying between them. The DNA for the CDR3 is TGTGCCAGCCACCTCCGGGATCGGCCGAACACCGGGGAGCTGTTTTTT. Its protein product is CASHLRDRPNTGELFF.

The CDR3 region is CASSVVGTGEGETQYF. The CDR3 nucleotides read TGTGCCAGCAGCGTAGTCGGGACAGGGGAGGGGGAGACCCAGTACTTC. The rearrangement uses TRBV9 and TRBJ2-5; 10 bases map to TRBD1. CDR1 SGDLS and CDR2 YYNGEE come from the germline V gene. This CDR3 is 16 amino acids long. V lost 0 bases and J lost 5; bases outside the gene matches: 7.

The chain is built from TRBV11-2 and TRBJ2-7, with TRBD2 matching over 13 bases. The V and J ends lost 3 bases and 2 bases, in that order; junction bases with no gene match: 1. The germline V gene has CDR1 SGHAT and CDR2 FQNNGV. The CDR3 covers 15 residues. CDR3 amino acids: CASSLGLAGTYEQYF. The CDR3 region has the DNA TGTGCCAGCAGCTTGGGACTAGCGGGGACCTACGAGCAGTACTTC. Full variable domain (missing parts from reference TRBV11-2 and TRBJ2-7): EAGVAQSPRYKIIEKRQSVAFWCNPISGHATLYWYQQILGQGPKLLIQFQNNGVVDDSQLPKDRFSAERLKGVDSTLKIQPAKLEDSAVYLCASSLGLAGTYEQYFGPGTRLTVT.

This clone was recorded once. The V gene is TRBV5-8, the J gene TRBJ2-7, with D possibly TRBD2 on 6 matching bases. The length of the CDR3 is 13 residues. Germline V lookup: CDR1 SGHTS, CDR2 YDEGEE. V was shortened by 2 bases and J by 5 bases, with 11 bases between the two germline ends. The CDR3 nucleotides read TGTGCCAGCAGCTTAACGTGGGGGGACGAGCAGTACTTC. Translation gives CASSLTWGDEQYF.

The chain is built from TRBV2 and TRBJ1-3, with TRBD1 identical over 7 bases. CDR1 is SNHLY and CDR2 is FYNNEI in the germline V gene. Trimming took 8 bases from V and 3 from J; bases not matched to a gene: 4. The CDR3 is 13 amino acids. The CDR3 sequence is CASLRDSGNTIYF. CDR3 DNA: TGTGCCAGCTTACGGGACAGTGGAAACACCATATATTTT.

The chain carries TRBV4-1 and TRBJ2-1; D gene uncertain. This CDR3 is 14 amino acids long. V was pared by 4 bases and J by 7 bases, with 14 bases between. Germline lookup yields CDR1 MGHRA and CDR2 YSYEKL. DNA of the CDR3: TGCGCCAGCAGCCCCTTTTTCCCCCTGAATGAGCAGTTCTTC. This sequence encodes CASSPFFPLNEQFF.

This clone was detected only a few times. The V and J genes are TRBV7-6 and TRBJ1-2; D uncertain. The V gene's germline CDR1 is SGHVS and CDR2 FNYEAQ. Trimming pared 5 bases from V and 4 bases from J, leaving 17 bases between. This CDR3 has 15 residues. The CDR3 nucleotides read TGTGCCAGCAGCCCCGACCCGGGTGCGTTCTATGGCTACACCTTC. Amino acids: CASSPDPGAFYGYTF.

This chain connects TRBV12-2 to TRBJ2-3; the table's D call of TRBD1 was not tested on the DNA. TRBV12-2 represents a pseudogene. The CDR3 is made up of 21 amino acids. The CDR3 DNA reads TGTGCAAGTCGCTTATTAGTGCGACAGGGGGATCCCTTATCTAGCACAGATACGCAGTATTTT. It translates to CASRLLVRQGDPLSSTDTQYF.

CDR3: CASSLRVNTEAFF. DNA of the CDR3: TGTGCCAGCAGCTTGAGAGTGAACACTGAAGCTTTCTTT. This chain joins TRBV5-4 and TRBJ1-1; D is uncertain. The germline V gene has CDR1 SGHNT and CDR2 YYREEE (reference sequence). The CDR3 has 13 amino acids. V lost 1 base and J 0 bases, leaving 4 bases between the germline ends.

The chain carries TRBV6-6 and TRBJ1-6; TRBD1 is a possible D gene (6 bases). V was pared by 6 bases and J by 3 bases, with 15 bases between. Germline values: CDR1 MNHNY, CDR2 SVGAGI (reference sequence). The length of the CDR3 is 16 residues. CDR3 in amino acids: CASRLLRGSYNSPLHF. The CDR3, as DNA: TGTGCCAGCAGGCTCCTGAGGGGGAGCTATAATTCACCCCTCCACTTT.

The V gene is TRBV27, the J gene TRBJ2-7; the match to TRBD1 covers 7 bases. J was trimmed by 0 bases and V by 6 bases; bases with no gene match: 5. This CDR3 has 14 amino acids. Germline CDR1 MNHEY, CDR2 SMNVEV (reference sequence). The CDR3, as DNA: TGTGCCAGCAGCCGACAGGGTTTCTCCTACGAGCAGTACTTC. Translation gives CASSRQGFSYEQYF.

This clone has just one count. The chain couples TRBV19 to TRBJ2-1, with D perhaps TRBD2 (5 bases). The CDR3 runs to 17 residues. Germline values: CDR1 LNHDA, CDR2 SQIVND (reference sequence). V was clipped by 4 bases and J by 7 bases, with 23 bases between them. CDR3 coding DNA: TGTGCCAGTAGTACTTATCCGGGATTCTTCCCTGGGAATGAGCAGTTCTTC. Encoded protein: CASSTYPGFFPGNEQFF.

This chain links TRBV7-2 with TRBJ2-7; 9 bases align to TRBD1. The CDR3 runs 14 residues. The V segment lost 5 bases and the J segment 5 bases; nucleotides outside the gene matches: 7. Germline V lookup: CDR1 SGHTA, CDR2 FQGNSA. CDR3 amino acids: CASSRDRASNEQYF. In DNA form, the CDR3 reads TGTGCCAGCAGCCGGGACAGGGCCTCAAACGAGCAGTACTTC.

The J gene is TRBJ2-3, the V gene TRBV9; 8 positions agree with TRBD2. Germline trimming cut 3 bases from V and 4 bases from J; bases unmatched to any gene: 10. The CDR3 totals 16 residues. Germline V lookup: CDR1 SGDLS, CDR2 YYNGEE. In DNA form, the CDR3 reads TGTGCCAGCAGCGCCCGAGCGGGAGAACGCCCAGATACGCAGTATTTT. This sequence encodes CASSARAGERPDTQYF.